This entry is about one TCR beta chain. The data belong to a study of T-cell reconstitution after alpha-beta-depleted transplantation in children. It was with unique molecular identifiers that the TCRbeta library was prepared. TCRdb fed the PCR reads into MiXCR, producing one record per CDR3 protein. The data contain around 71,000 distinct CDR3 sequences, around 7.9% of them singletons. This receptor was identified in a human donor who donated a stem cell graft to a child with acute lymphoblastic leukemia. The starting material was PBMCs from the stem cell graft donor, obtained from the stem cell graft.

DNA of the CDR3: TGTGCCAGCGGAAGACAGGGATGGGACGAGCAGTACTTC. It translates to CASGRQGWDEQYF. This sequence joins TRBV6-2 or TRBV6-3 and TRBJ2-7; 7 bases fit TRBD1. The CDR3 is 13 residues long. CDR1 is MNHEY and CDR2 is SVGEGT in the germline V gene. Germline trimming cut 8 bases from V and 5 bases from J; bases unmatched to any gene: 9.